The 27 T cell receptor beta chains reported below all come from one sample, sequenced in a study of tumor-infiltrating lymphocytes in primary liver carcinoma. From approximately 490 ng total RNA, TCR beta cDNA was generated with a primer in the constant region. Slightly modified ARM-PCR with three nested multiplex PCR rounds yielded TCR beta libraries. Use of TRBV1-TRBV30 forward primers with a C-beta reverse primer characterized the first two PCR rounds, which lasted 10 cycles each. Each CDR3 protein is one row after TCRdb ran MiXCR on the multiplex PCR reads. The data show about 310,000 distinct CDR3 sequences, more than 55% seen once. RNA was extracted from whole blood without cell sorting, alongside germline DNA. The specimen was peripheral blood. These receptors were taken from a young woman with primary liver carcinoma and hepatitis B virus infection.

This clonotype was detected only a few times. The chain joins TRBV12-3 or TRBV12-4 to TRBJ2-7; D may be TRBD2 (6 bases). The V end was cut by 3 bases, the J end by 6 bases, with 15 bases between. This CDR3 is 14 amino acids long. For the CDR3, the DNA is TGTGCCAGCAGTTTCACGGGAGTCGCAATCGAGCAGTACTTC. The encoded protein is CASSFTGVAIEQYF.

This clonotype has more than one count but fewer than ten. This may arise from a read error, as a much more abundant clone is one base away. The rearrangement uses TRBV6-6 and TRBJ2-5; D unclear. CDR1 is MNHNY, CDR2 SVGAGI, per germline (reference sequence). This CDR3 has 12 residues. The V end was cut by 5 bases, the J end by 4 bases, with 8 bases between. The CDR3 loop is CASSHAVETQYF. The DNA for the CDR3 is TGTGCCAGCAGTCATGCGGTAGAGACCCAGTACTTC.

This clonotype occurred many times. J is TRBJ2-1 and V is TRBV6-5; 9 bases are shared with TRBD2. The CDR3 loop spans 15 amino acids. J gave up 7 bases and V 2 bases, and 6 bases lay outside the gene matches. The V gene's germline CDR1 is MNHEY and CDR2 SVGAGI. CDR3 in DNA: TGTGCCAGCAGTTACACTAGCGGGCGGAATAATGAGCAGTTCTTC. Its protein product is CASSYTSGRNNEQFF.

The rearrangement uses TRBV10-2 and TRBJ2-7; D perhaps matches TRBD1 (5 bases). The CDR3 runs 14 residues. Between the trimmed V and J ends, which lost 0 bases and 3 bases, there was a span of 9 bases. CDR1 is WSHSY, CDR2 SAAADI, per germline. The CDR3 nucleotides read TGCGCCAGCAGTGAGTCTGGGCAGGGCTACGAGCAGTACTTC. Protein: CASSESGQGYEQYF.

The chain links TRBV21-1 to TRBJ2-4; no DNA check was done on the table's D call, TRBD1. TRBV21-1 is described as a pseudogene. The length of the CDR3 is 15 residues. The CDR3 coding sequence is TGTGCCAGCAGCATGGAGGGACAGGCCAAAAACATTCAGTACTTC. Protein sequence: CASSMEGQAKNIQYF.

Comments on this clonotype: A clone one base away is much larger, so this may be a read error. The chain uses TRBV7-3 and TRBJ1-1; D uncertain. Looked up from germline, CDR1 is SGHTA and CDR2 is FQGTGA. The CDR3 is 11 amino acids. The CDR3 sequence: CANSLGTEAFF. In DNA, the CDR3 is TGTGCCAACAGCTTGGGCACTGAAGCTTTCTTT.

On this clonotype: At one boundary the junction diverges from the germline segment, which might be a read error. CDR3: CVSSKRTANDEQYF. The CDR3 region has the DNA TGTGTCAGCAGTAAACGGACGGCCAATGATGAGCAGTACTTC. This chain connects TRBV28 to TRBJ2-7; D is undetermined. The germline gives CDR1 MDHEN, CDR2 SYDVKM. The CDR3 runs 14 residues. The whole variable domain, remainder taken from reference TRBV28 and TRBJ2-7, is DVKVTQSSRYLVKRTGEKVFLECVQDMDHENMFWYRQDPGLGLRLIYFSYDVKMKEKGDIPEGYSVSREKKERFSLILESASTNQTSMYLCVSSKRTANDEQYFGPGTRLTVT.

The V call is TRBV11-2, the J call TRBJ2-1; D is ambiguous. This CDR3 is built from 12 residues. Between the trimmed V and J ends, which lost 1 base and 9 bases, there was a span of 7 bases. Germline V CDR1 and CDR2: SGHAT, FQNNGV. The CDR3 region has the DNA TGTGCCAGCAGCTTAGGATATAGTGAGCAGTTCTTC. It translates to CASSLGYSEQFF.

Points on this clonotype: A junction boundary mismatches the germline segment, possibly from a read error. The chain combines TRBV6-1 with TRBJ1-5; no clear D. The CDR3 has 13 amino acids. Germline values: CDR1 MNHNS, CDR2 SASEGT. Here the CDR3 reads CASSVGFDQPRHF. The DNA for the CDR3 is TGTGCCAGCAGTGTGGGGTTCGATCAGCCCCGGCATTTT.

This clonotype was recorded at least ten times. This CDR3 reads CASSQTGGRSLLQPQHF. The CDR3 coding sequence is TGTGCCAGCAGCCAGACCGGTGGCCGGAGCCTCTTACAGCCCCAGCATTTT. V and J are TRBV5-6 and TRBJ1-5; D ambiguous. The germline V and J ends were trimmed by 4 bases and 7 bases, with 24 bases remaining between them. CDR3 size: 17 residues. Germline V lookup: CDR1 SGHDT, CDR2 YYEEEE.

This clonotype was counted once. A much larger clone differs by one base, so this may be a read error. The chain joins TRBV5-5 to TRBJ2-7; 7 bases are a match to TRBD2. Germline V gene data show CDR1 as SGHKS and CDR2 as YYEKEE (reference sequence). This CDR3 region has 15 residues. In DNA form, the CDR3 reads TGTGCCAGCAACTTGGCGGCTAGCGGAGCCTACGAGCAGTACTTC. Residues: CASNLAASGAYEQYF.

The rearrangement joins TRBV6-5 to TRBJ2-7; D remains ambiguous. The CDR3 loop spans 14 amino acids. Germline CDR1 and CDR2: MNHEY and SVGAGI. The V end lost 5 bases, the J end lost 5 bases, and 16 bases lay between the germline ends. Here the CDR3 DNA reads TGTGCCAGCAGTCTGATCAGGAGCTTCGACGAGCAGTACTTC. As protein: CASSLIRSFDEQYF.

The chain combines TRBV29-1 with TRBJ2-1; a weak D match, TRBD2 (6 bases). The CDR3 contains 11 residues. Germline CDR1 SQVTM, CDR2 ANQGSEA. The CDR3 loop is CGTWEAVEQFF. Written as DNA, the CDR3 is TGCGGGACTTGGGAGGCGGTTGAGCAGTTCTTC.

This clonotype was recorded a few times. The gene calls are TRBV4-1 and TRBJ2-7, with 13 bases lining up with TRBD2. Germline CDR1 reads MGHRA; CDR2 reads YSYEKL. CDR3 length: 16 amino acids. V shed 0 bases, J shed 5 bases, and the junction held 4 bases outside the gene matches. The CDR3 is CASSQERGLAGDEQYF. The CDR3 DNA reads as TGCGCCAGCAGCCAAGAGCGAGGACTAGCGGGAGACGAGCAGTACTTC.

The chain recombines TRBV6-1 with TRBJ2-7, with a possible D match to TRBD1 (5 bases). V lost 3 bases and J 2 bases, leaving 14 bases between the germline ends. Germline V gene data show CDR1 as MNHNS and CDR2 as SASEGT. The CDR3 totals 15 residues. The CDR3 reads CASSEQPEGAYEQYF. The CDR3 DNA is TGTGCCAGCAGTGAGCAGCCGGAAGGGGCCTACGAGCAGTACTTC.

This sequence joins TRBV25-1 and TRBJ1-6, with D possibly TRBD1 on 6 matching bases. Trimming left V 2 bases short and J 9 bases short, with 23 bases between. In germline, CDR1 is MGHDK, CDR2 SYGVNS. The CDR3 is 18 amino acids. CDR3: CASSENWPGEVNFSPLHF. The CDR3, as DNA: TGTGCCAGCAGTGAAAATTGGCCAGGGGAAGTTAATTTTTCACCCCTCCACTTT.

This chain joins TRBV12-3 or TRBV12-4 and TRBJ2-1, with 10 nucleotides matching TRBD2. This CDR3 is built from 16 residues. CDR3 sequence (DNA): TGTATCAGCAGTTTAGCTCTAGCGGGAGTCCACAATGAGCAGTTCTTC. Its protein product is CISSLALAGVHNEQFF.

Remarks on this clonotype: This clone may be a read error of a much larger clone one base away. The chain links TRBV12-3 or TRBV12-4 to TRBJ2-7; 9 nucleotides match TRBD1. The CDR3 runs 15 residues. V lost 5 bases to trimming and J lost 1 base; unmatched junction nucleotides: 6. The CDR3: CASSTRGTGSYEQYF. CDR3 in DNA: TGTGCCAGCAGTACCCGCGGGACAGGGTCCTACGAGCAGTACTTC.

The rearrangement uses TRBV2 and TRBJ1-2, with 9 positions matching TRBD1. CDR3 size: 14 residues. CDR1 and CDR2 (germline): SNHLY, FYNNEI. After removal of 8 bases from V and 4 bases from J, the junction contained 8 bases not matched to a gene. Written as DNA, the CDR3 is TGTGCCAGCGGGGGACAGGGAAGAGGCTATGGCTACACCTTC. It encodes CASGGQGRGYGYTF. Full variable domain (remainder filled in from reference TRBV2 and TRBJ1-2): EPEVTQTPSHQVTQMGQEVILRCVPISNHLYFYWYRQILGQKVEFLVSFYNNEISEKSEIFDDQFSVERPDGSNFTLKIRSTKLEDSAMYFCASGGQGRGYGYTFGSGTRLTVV.

This sequence joins TRBV5-6 and TRBJ2-1, with a tentative D call TRBD1 (6 bases). Looked up from germline, CDR1 is SGHDT and CDR2 is YYEEEE. There are 14 residues in the CDR3. Trimming stripped 3 bases from V and 4 bases from J, with 11 bases between. The CDR3 bases are TGTGCCAGCAGCTCTCCGGGACATTACAATGAGCAGTTCTTC. It encodes CASSSPGHYNEQFF.

The chain joins TRBV6-2 or TRBV6-3 to TRBJ1-2; no reliable D call. CDR1 is MNHEY, CDR2 SVGEGT, per germline. V was pared by 4 bases and J by 7 bases, with 13 bases between. The CDR3 is 13 amino acids. The CDR3 sequence is CASSFDWECGYTF. The CDR3 DNA reads as TGTGCCAGCAGTTTCGATTGGGAATGTGGCTACACCTTC.

A note on this clonotype: A read error may produce the germline difference seen at one junction end. J is TRBJ2-2 and V is TRBV12-3 or TRBV12-4; D may be TRBD2 (6 bases). The CDR3 covers 15 residues. CDR3 nucleotides: TGTGCCAGCGGTTTACTCAGGGAGGTGCCCGGGGAGCTGTTTTTT. Its translation is CASGLLREVPGELFF.

Many counts were recorded for this clonotype. The rearrangement links TRBV12-3 or TRBV12-4 to TRBJ1-2; 8 nucleotides agree with TRBD1. The trim removed 7 bases at V and 8 bases at J, leaving 6 bases unmatched. CDR3 length equals 12 residues. The CDR3 nucleotides read TGTGCCAGCACTAGGACAGGGCCCGGCTACACCTTC. It codes for CASTRTGPGYTF.

This rearrangement joins TRBV6-5 to TRBJ1-2; D is ambiguous. Germline V lookup: CDR1 MNHEY, CDR2 SVGAGI. V lost 0 bases and J lost 6, with 20 bases in between. This CDR3 contains 17 residues. CDR3 DNA: TGTGCCAGCAGTTACTCGATGCGTGGGCCTCGGCTGGATGGCTACACCTTC. Its protein product is CASSYSMRGPRLDGYTF.

This clonotype was counted between two and nine times. A much bigger clone sits one base away, suggesting this may be a read error. The chain combines TRBV11-3 with TRBJ2-7; the D is unclear. CDR3 length: 15 amino acids. The germline V gene has CDR1 SGHNT and CDR2 YENEEA. The CDR3 coding sequence is TGTGCCGGCAGCTTTGGGTTAAAAACCTCCTACGAGCAGTACTTC. Encoded protein: CAGSFGLKTSYEQYF.

Turning to this clonotype: The missing conserved phenylalanine or tryptophan at the end of this CDR3 makes a read error likely. The chain joins TRBV6-2 or TRBV6-3 to TRBJ2-1, with 10 bases lining up with TRBD2. Germline trimming cut 7 bases from V and 8 bases from J; bases unmatched to any gene: 11. Germline V gene sequence: CDR1 MNHEY, CDR2 SVGEGT. The CDR3 extends over 15 amino acids. Written as DNA, the CDR3 is TGTGCCAGCACCGACTTCGCGCTAGCGGGAGATGAGCAGTTCATC. Translated, it gives CASTDFALAGDEQFI.

The rearrangement links TRBV4-3 to TRBJ1-1; D is unresolved. The germline V gene has CDR1 LGHNA and CDR2 YSLEER. V dropped 2 bases and J dropped 11 bases, with 18 bases sitting between them. The CDR3 spans 14 residues. CDR3: CASSQFSGGSGAFF. CDR3 nucleotide sequence: TGCGCCAGCAGCCAATTTAGCGGCGGCAGCGGGGCTTTCTTT.